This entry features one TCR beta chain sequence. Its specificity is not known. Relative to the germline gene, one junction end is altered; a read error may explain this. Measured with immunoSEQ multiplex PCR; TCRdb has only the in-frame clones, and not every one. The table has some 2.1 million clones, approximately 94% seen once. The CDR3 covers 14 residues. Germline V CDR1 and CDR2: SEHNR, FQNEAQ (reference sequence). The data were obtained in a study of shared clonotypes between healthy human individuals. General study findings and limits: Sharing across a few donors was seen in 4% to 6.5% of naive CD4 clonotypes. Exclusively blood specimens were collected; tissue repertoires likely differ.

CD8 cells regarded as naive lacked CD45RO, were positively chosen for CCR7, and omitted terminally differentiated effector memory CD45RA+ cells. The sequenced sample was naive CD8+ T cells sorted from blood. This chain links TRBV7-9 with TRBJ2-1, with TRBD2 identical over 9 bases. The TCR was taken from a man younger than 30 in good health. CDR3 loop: CAGAGGRAYNEQFF. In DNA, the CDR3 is TGTGCCGGCGCGGGCGGGAGGGCCTATAATGAGCAGTTCTTC.